This entry is about one T cell receptor beta chain. Its antigen is unidentified. Quantitative molecular-barcoded 5'-RACE generated the TCR beta libraries. TCRdb reprocessed the 5' RACE reads via MiXCR and lists one record per CDR3 protein. The data show approximately 220,000 distinct CDR3 sequences, about 16% seen once. This specimen comes from a study of CD8 T cells in ankylosing spondylitis. The germline V and J ends were trimmed by 1 base and 0 bases, with 9 bases remaining between them. Germline V gives CDR1 MGHRA, CDR2 YSYEKL. The CDR3 is 16 residues long. Study-level results: For ankylosing spondylitis blood, a TCR beta motif of several highly homologous variants appeared characteristic. CD8+ by phenotype, disease-linked clones were relatively rare in peripheral blood.

This chain joins TRBV4-1 and TRBJ2-2, with a tentative D call TRBD1 (6 bases). The sequence came from a male donor with ankylosing spondylitis. The sample consisted of blood, either unsorted or a sorted T cell fraction (not recorded which). The CDR3, as DNA: TGCGCCAGCAGCCAAGCCTGGGACACGAACACCGGGGAGCTGTTTTTT. Protein sequence: CASSQAWDTNTGELFF.